Sequencing of this T cell receptor beta chain was carried out in a study of T cells in Graves' hyperthyroidism and ophthalmopathy. The CDR3 is 13 residues long. Germline V gene lookup returns CDR1 SGHTA and CDR2 FQGNSA. The ends were cut back, 4 bases at V and 6 bases at J, with 10 bases in the middle. The PBMCs were sourced from fresh peripheral blood (around 9.3 ml). The investigators amplified TCR beta CDR3 regions from RNA transcripts. The HTBI primer set was used in a first-round RT-PCR of the TCR CDR3. A single record per CDR3 protein comes from TCRdb applying MiXCR to the multiplex PCR reads. Altogether hundreds of thousands of distinct CDR3 sequences are present, more than 15% being singletons, with the ten largest covering roughly 3.3%. This clonotype was seen ten or more times.

The receptor comes from a woman aged 40 to 50 with Graves' ophthalmopathy. The source material was blood. This chain uses TRBV7-2 with TRBJ2-1; no reliable D call. The chain's CDR3 is CASSSPTFNEQFF. CDR3 DNA sequence: TGTGCCAGCAGCTCGCCCACGTTCAATGAGCAGTTCTTC.